The 8 T cell receptor beta chains in this list originate from one sample, sequenced in a study of technical replicates of blood from several donors. Data came from immunoSEQ multiplex PCR; TCRdb stores just in-frame clones and leaves some out. The sample shows roughly 100,000 clones, approximately 96% of them seen only once. The sequenced sample was T cells isolated from PBMCs. These receptors were taken from a human donor in good health.

The chain recombines TRBV28 with TRBJ1-1; tentatively, D is TRBD1 (6 bases). The germline V and J ends were trimmed by 10 bases and 0 bases, with 15 bases remaining between them. This CDR3 has 14 amino acids. Germline V gene data show CDR1 as MDHEN and CDR2 as SYDVKM. The CDR3 sequence is CATLTRGMNTEAFF. The CDR3 DNA reads as TGTGCCACCCTTACCAGGGGTATGAACACTGAAGCTTTCTTT.

The gene calls are TRBV5-4 and TRBJ2-3; 16 bases match TRBD2. Trimming cost V 4 bases and J 4 bases; bases outside gene matches: 6. Germline CDR1 and CDR2: SGHNT and YYREEE (reference sequence). This CDR3 comprises 17 residues. The chain's CDR3 is CASSPGLAGGLADTQYF. Here the CDR3 DNA reads TGTGCCAGCAGCCCGGGACTAGCGGGAGGGCTCGCAGATACGCAGTATTTT. The full variable domain, its missing parts supplied by reference TRBV5-4 and TRBJ2-3, is ETGVTQSPTHLIKTRGQQVTLRCSSQSGHNTVSWYQQALGQGPQFIFQYYREEENGRGNFPPRFSGLQFPNYSSELNVNALELDDSALYLCASSPGLAGGLADTQYFGPGTRLTVL.

This chain links TRBV29-1 with TRBJ1-3; D gene uncertain. Germline assignment: CDR1 SQVTM and CDR2 ANQGSEA. The CDR3 is 11 amino acids. V was trimmed by 6 bases and J by 4 bases, leaving 7 bases between them. CDR3 nucleotides: TGCAGCGTCCCTAGGGGAAACACCATATATTTT. It is translated as CSVPRGNTIYF.

The rearrangement links TRBV5-4 to TRBJ1-5, with 9 bases lining up with TRBD1. Losses at the gene ends were 0 bases for V and 7 bases for J; bases not matched to a gene: 5. Germline values: CDR1 SGHNT, CDR2 YYREEE (reference sequence). CDR3 length: 15 amino acids. This CDR3 reads CASSLDRGQGQPQHF. The CDR3 coding sequence is TGTGCCAGCAGCTTGGACAGGGGGCAGGGGCAGCCCCAGCATTTT.

This clone is a singleton in its sample. A read error may account for a junction end that differs from germline. This chain uses TRBV19 with TRBJ1-2; D perhaps matches TRBD1 (6 bases). The CDR3 has 14 amino acids. From germline, CDR1 is LNHDA and CDR2 SQIVND (reference sequence). The CDR3 DNA sequence: TGTGCCAGTAGGGGACCAGGGGAAAACTCTGGCTACACCTTC. Translated, it gives CASRGPGENSGYTF.

J is TRBJ1-1 and V is TRBV27; TRBD1 is a possible D gene (5 bases). Looked up from germline, CDR1 is MNHEY and CDR2 is SMNVEV (reference sequence). V gave up 3 bases and J gave up 8 bases, with 10 bases separating them. This CDR3 is 12 amino acids long. The CDR3 bases are TGTGCCAGCAGTTTCGGGGGGAGGGAAGCTTTCTTT. It specifies CASSFGGREAFF.

This chain uses TRBV7-9 with TRBJ1-2; D unclear. The germline V gene encodes CDR1 SEHNR and CDR2 FQNEAQ (reference sequence). Trimming shortened V by 1 base and J by 7 bases, and 10 bases separated the two germline ends. The CDR3 extends over 13 amino acids. CDR3 bases: TGTGCCAGCAGCTTAGAGGGAGGGTTTGGCTACACCTTC. It yields the protein CASSLEGGFGYTF.

V and J are TRBV14 and TRBJ1-2; D is ambiguous. The CDR3 consists of 13 residues. Per the germline V gene, CDR1 is SGHDN and CDR2 is FVKESK. V lost 1 base and J lost 4, with 7 bases in between. CDR3 loop: CASSQASSYGYTF. The CDR3 coding sequence is TGTGCCAGCAGCCAAGCTTCCAGCTATGGCTACACCTTC.